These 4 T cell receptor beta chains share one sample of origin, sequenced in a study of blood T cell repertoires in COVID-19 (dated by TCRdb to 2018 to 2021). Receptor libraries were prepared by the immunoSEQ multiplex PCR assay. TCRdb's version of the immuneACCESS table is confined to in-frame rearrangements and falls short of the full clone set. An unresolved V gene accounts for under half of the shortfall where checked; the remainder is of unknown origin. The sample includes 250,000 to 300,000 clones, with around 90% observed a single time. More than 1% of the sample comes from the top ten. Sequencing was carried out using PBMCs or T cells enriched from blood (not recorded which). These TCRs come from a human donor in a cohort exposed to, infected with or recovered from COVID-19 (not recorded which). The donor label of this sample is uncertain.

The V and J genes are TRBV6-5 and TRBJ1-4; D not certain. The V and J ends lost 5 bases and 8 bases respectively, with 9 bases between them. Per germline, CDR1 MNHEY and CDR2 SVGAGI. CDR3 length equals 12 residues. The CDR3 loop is CASSNPGEKLFF. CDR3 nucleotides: TGTGCCAGCAGTAACCCCGGGGAAAAACTGTTTTTT.

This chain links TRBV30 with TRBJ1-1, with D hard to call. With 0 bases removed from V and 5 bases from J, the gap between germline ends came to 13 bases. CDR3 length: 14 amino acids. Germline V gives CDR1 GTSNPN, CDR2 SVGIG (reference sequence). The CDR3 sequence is CAWSVISQRTEAFF. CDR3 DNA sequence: TGTGCCTGGAGTGTAATCTCTCAGCGAACTGAAGCTTTCTTT.

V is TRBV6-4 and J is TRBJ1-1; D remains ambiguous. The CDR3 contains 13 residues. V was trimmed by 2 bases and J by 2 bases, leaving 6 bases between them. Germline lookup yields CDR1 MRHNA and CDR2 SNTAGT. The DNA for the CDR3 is TGTGCCAGCAGTGACGGAGTTAACACTGAAGCTTTCTTT. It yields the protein CASSDGVNTEAFF.

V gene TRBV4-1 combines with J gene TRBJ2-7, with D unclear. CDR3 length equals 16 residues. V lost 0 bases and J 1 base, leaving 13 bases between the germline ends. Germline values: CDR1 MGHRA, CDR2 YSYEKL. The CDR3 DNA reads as TGCGCCAGCAGCCAAGATGGGCCAGGCGTATCCTACGAGCAGTACTTC. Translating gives CASSQDGPGVSYEQYF.